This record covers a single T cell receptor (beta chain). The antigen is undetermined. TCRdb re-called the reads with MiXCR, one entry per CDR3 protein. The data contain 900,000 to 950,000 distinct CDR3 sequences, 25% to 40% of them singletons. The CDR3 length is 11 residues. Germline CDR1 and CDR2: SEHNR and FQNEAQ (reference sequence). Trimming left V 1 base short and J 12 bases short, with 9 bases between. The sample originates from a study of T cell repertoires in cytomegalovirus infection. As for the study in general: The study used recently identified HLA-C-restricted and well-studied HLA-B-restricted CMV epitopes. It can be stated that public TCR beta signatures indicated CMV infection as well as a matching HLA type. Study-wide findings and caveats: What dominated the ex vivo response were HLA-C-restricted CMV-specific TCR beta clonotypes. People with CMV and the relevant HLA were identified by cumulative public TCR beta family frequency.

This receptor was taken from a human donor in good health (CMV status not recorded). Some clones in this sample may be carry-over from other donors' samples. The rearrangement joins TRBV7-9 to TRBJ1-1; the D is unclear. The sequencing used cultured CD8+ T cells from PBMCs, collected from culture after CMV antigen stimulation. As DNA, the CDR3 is TGTGCCAGCAGCTTAGTGGAGGGAACTTTCTTT. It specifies CASSLVEGTFF.